This TCR beta chain appears in the sequencing data of a study of blood T cells in healthy people across ages (dated by TCRdb to the mid-2010s). About the full investigation: In model experiments, roughly one uniquely barcoded TCR beta cDNA molecule per two T cells was captured by template switching. The donors were split into four age groups: young (average around 17 years), middle-aged (about 40), aged (about 62) and long-lived (over 80). Two additional independent replicas of 1 million unique cDNA reads from the same blood draw were analyzed for two donors (one aged 18 to 30 and one aged 80 or older). The study measured age-related changes in TCR beta repertoire diversity using deep sequencing normalized with unique cDNA molecular identifiers.

Spanning cysteine to phenylalanine, the CDR3 consists of 15 amino acids. The only DNA kept is the CDR3, 45 bases in frame from the first base. V is reduced by 4 bases and J by 6 bases, leaving a spacing of 20 bases between them. The germline V gene specifies SGHRS as CDR1 and YFSETQ as CDR2. This clonotype was found a few times. Its antigen remains unidentified. No quality values exist for individual bases; no much larger clone is one base distant. General findings and caveats noted by the study authors: Estimates of total diversity based on one million sequenced T cells were considered lower bounds and underestimates. A strong correlation was found between observed TCR beta diversity and the percentage of naive T cells measured by flow cytometry. Bulk unsorted PBMC profiling prevented conclusive comparison of naive and antigen-experienced compartments. As age increased, observed TCR beta diversity per million T cells dropped in a roughly linear way, and a significant reduction was already evident by age 40. The long-lived group showed more naive CD4+ T cells, fewer expanded clones and increased TCR diversity than the aged group, suggesting age selection. Because donor CMV infection status was unknown, age-related changes in expanded clonotypes were potentially confounded.

The 39 donors, aged about 6 to 95 years, were systemically healthy Caucasian individuals from Russia. Each donor gave 8 to 10 milliliters of peripheral blood, drawn into EDTA-treated Vacutainer tubes. PBMCs were isolated by Ficoll-Paque density-gradient centrifugation, with at least 6.5 million obtained per sample. Total RNA was extracted from PBMCs with Trizol reagent, with at least 6 micrograms obtained per sample. Naive CD45RAhigh/CD27high T cell percentages were measured by flow cytometry on a PBMC aliquot from every donor. The library was produced with 5' RACE. The sequencer listed for this sample is Illumina HiSeq 2500. A second roughly 6 to 12 cycle PCR used a sample-barcoded 5' primer and a J-beta primer mix. Each TCR beta cDNA molecule received a unique molecular identifier from a template-switch 5' adaptor carrying 12 random nucleotides. Each sample yielded at least 2.5 million CDR3-containing paired-end reads. First-strand cDNA synthesis was performed from all RNA using the Mint cDNA synthesis kit, with priming by a TRBC-specific oligonucleotide. Following uracil-DNA glycosylase treatment, a first 18-cycle PCR with universal primers M1SS and BC2_uni_R was performed on all cDNA. The original pipeline was this. Normalization of each sample was performed by random selection of 1 million high-quality reads, each carrying a distinct molecular identifier. Instead of being binned into consensus sequences, reads that shared molecular identifiers were thrown out. CDR3 identification, clonotype clustering and error correction used MiTCR with a Q25 quality threshold and the strictest error-elimination algorithm. Lower-bound total TCR beta diversity was estimated with a nonparametric unseen species model using Euler transformation. TCRdb applied fastp at Q25 and MiXCR to the public reads, then kept only in-frame beta chains. Entries are consolidated by CDR3 protein sequence, retaining the most common genes and DNA. These V and J calls rely on TCRdb rather than the paper's analysis. Recorded for this sample are 780,000 or so distinct CDR3 sequences; 20% to 25% of them occurred a single time. The leading ten clones occupy approximately 3.7% of the sample.

In addition, the sample was reused for a study of T cells of mothers and their children. As the second publication notes: Nine systemically healthy Caucasian individuals, comprising three mothers and their six children, were included as donors. cDNA synthesis consumed the entire amount of extracted RNA, loaded at about 1.5 ug RNA in each 15 ul reaction. In the second PCR, the M1S primer added sample barcodes and 2-4 random nucleotides. Over 8.5 million TCR beta CDR3 reads came from each mother, compared with around 3 million reads from each child. Thymic selection shapes the output of TCR recombination in a similar way in related and unrelated pairs, and inherited differences have a minor effect. Normalized repertoire overlap was always slightly but never significantly higher in related than unrelated mother-child pairs. No persistent microchimeric T cell clones were found, with a detection sensitivity of 75 to 100 clones per million clonotypes. The study used deep NGS to compare TCR beta repertoires of mothers and children, seeking features distinguishing related mother-child pairs from unrelated individuals. The mean age was about 37 +/- 4 years for the mothers and about 10 +/- 4 years for the children. After adapter ligation with NEBNext reagents, the libraries were sequenced on Illumina HiSeq 2000 with 100+100 nt paired-end reads. Mother and child libraries were prepared a month apart and sequenced in separate runs to prevent cross-contamination. For each donor, between 500,000 and 2,000,000 distinct TCR beta clonotypes were identified. Naive TCR beta clonotypes were estimated from low-frequency clonotypes matched to each donor's FACS-determined naive share, without sorting.

The chain couples TRBV5-1 to TRBJ2-7; TRBD1 might be the D gene, on 5 matching bases. The receptor's source is a boy aged 5-17 years in good health. Sequencing was done on a sample of blood. Here the CDR3 is given as CASSLDQDLGAEQYF. The nucleotide sequence is TGCGCCAGCAGCCTAGACCAGGACCTTGGGGCCGAGCAGTACTTC.